This T cell receptor (beta chain) stems from a study of shared T cell receptors in the human thymus. Produced via immunoSEQ multiplex PCR; TCRdb's table is partial and in-frame only. The table has about 660,000 clones, about 89% seen once. The J segment lost 4 bases and the V segment lost 1 base, leaving 6 bases of the junction unmatched. Germline loops: CDR1 SEHNR, CDR2 FQNEAQ (reference sequence). This CDR3 spans 16 amino acids. These data also formed part of another study, on human thymus T cells.

The sequence was obtained from a boy younger than two with a congenital heart defect. The chain links TRBV7-9 to TRBJ2-3; 9 bases map to TRBD2. Source material: thymocytes. In nucleotides, the CDR3 is TGTGCCAGCAGCTTAGAAAGAGCGGGAGGCCCAGATACGCAGTATTTT. Amino acid sequence: CASSLERAGGPDTQYF.